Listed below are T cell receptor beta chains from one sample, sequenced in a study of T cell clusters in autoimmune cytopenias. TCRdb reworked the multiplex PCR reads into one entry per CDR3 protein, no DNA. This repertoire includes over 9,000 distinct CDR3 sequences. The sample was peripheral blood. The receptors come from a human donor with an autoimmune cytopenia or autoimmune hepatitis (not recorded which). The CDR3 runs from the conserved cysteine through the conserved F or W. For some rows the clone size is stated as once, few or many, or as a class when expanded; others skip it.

CDR3aa: CASSRLGAGEEQYF; len: 14; j_gene: TRBJ2-7; abundance: -; v_gene: TRBV11-1
CDR3aa: CASSTPGYTGELFF; len: 14; j_gene: TRBJ2-2; abundance: -; v_gene: TRBV11-2
CDR3aa: CASSQVWGQGGEQYF; len: 15; j_gene: TRBJ2-7; abundance: -; v_gene: TRBV4-1
CDR3aa: CASRGGAASNYGYTF; len: 15; j_gene: TRBJ1-2; abundance: -; v_gene: TRBV6-1
CDR3aa: CASSPSGAGANVLTF; len: 15; j_gene: TRBJ2-6; abundance: medium-sized; v_gene: TRBV18
CDR3aa: CAISLFVGGGYTF; len: 13; j_gene: TRBJ1-2; abundance: -; v_gene: TRBV10-3
CDR3aa: CASSFMSEAFF; len: 11; j_gene: TRBJ1-1; abundance: -; v_gene: TRBV5-6
CDR3aa: CSAPDGTVAEAFF; len: 13; j_gene: TRBJ1-1; abundance: -; v_gene: TRBV20-1
CDR3aa: CASSLLTGGKDGYTF; len: 15; j_gene: TRBJ1-2; abundance: -; v_gene: TRBV5-1
CDR3aa: CASSQDVQGDNEQFF; len: 15; j_gene: TRBJ2-1; abundance: -; v_gene: TRBV11-1
CDR3aa: CASSSSDYGYTF; len: 12; j_gene: TRBJ1-2; abundance: -; v_gene: TRBV7-9
CDR3aa: CASSLGLGVVEQFF; len: 14; j_gene: TRBJ2-1; abundance: medium-sized; v_gene: TRBV12-3/TRBV12-4
CDR3aa: CASSYSGGGGYTF; len: 13; j_gene: TRBJ1-2; abundance: medium-sized; v_gene: TRBV6-5
CDR3aa: CASSRTGDYNSPLHF; len: 15; j_gene: TRBJ1-6; abundance: -; v_gene: TRBV18
CDR3aa: CASSPQTNTGELFF; len: 14; j_gene: TRBJ2-2; abundance: medium-sized; v_gene: TRBV18
CDR3aa: CASSLSSVLGIQYF; len: 14; j_gene: TRBJ2-4; abundance: -; v_gene: TRBV5-4
CDR3aa: CSAQQGAKNIQYF; len: 13; j_gene: TRBJ2-4; abundance: -; v_gene: TRBV20-1
CDR3aa: CASSTVGRSTEAFF; len: 14; j_gene: TRBJ1-1; abundance: -; v_gene: TRBV5-5
CDR3aa: CASTEGQLGYGYTF; len: 14; j_gene: TRBJ1-2; abundance: -; v_gene: TRBV6-2/TRBV6-3
CDR3aa: CASSRPSGGAYEQYF; len: 15; j_gene: TRBJ2-5; abundance: -; v_gene: TRBV6-1
CDR3aa: CASSGLQGIGTDTQYF; len: 16; j_gene: TRBJ2-3; abundance: -; v_gene: TRBV6-1
CDR3aa: CASSLSGTGWGEAFF; len: 15; j_gene: TRBJ1-1; abundance: medium-sized; v_gene: TRBV27
CDR3aa: CASSPATPNTEAFF; len: 14; j_gene: TRBJ1-1; abundance: -; v_gene: TRBV10-1
CDR3aa: CASSQDRGIDGYTF; len: 14; j_gene: TRBJ1-2; abundance: -; v_gene: TRBV14
CDR3aa: CASRHRGLGNQPQHF; len: 15; j_gene: TRBJ1-5; abundance: -; v_gene: TRBV6-2/TRBV6-3
CDR3aa: CASSPWWGGSSNTGELFF; len: 18; j_gene: TRBJ2-2; abundance: -; v_gene: TRBV11-2
CDR3aa: CAWSPNADYGYTF; len: 13; j_gene: TRBJ1-2; abundance: medium-sized; v_gene: TRBV30
CDR3aa: CASSEVGTPNQPQHF; len: 15; j_gene: TRBJ1-5; abundance: -; v_gene: TRBV6-1
CDR3aa: CSAHLGGMNTEAFF; len: 14; j_gene: TRBJ1-1; abundance: -; v_gene: TRBV20-1
CDR3aa: CAGAEGLGTDTQYF; len: 14; j_gene: TRBJ2-3; abundance: -; v_gene: TRBV6-2/TRBV6-3
CDR3aa: CASEKGGGASTEAFF; len: 15; j_gene: TRBJ1-1; abundance: -; v_gene: TRBV19
CDR3aa: CASSLMERGVYEQYF; len: 15; j_gene: TRBJ2-7; abundance: -; v_gene: TRBV7-9